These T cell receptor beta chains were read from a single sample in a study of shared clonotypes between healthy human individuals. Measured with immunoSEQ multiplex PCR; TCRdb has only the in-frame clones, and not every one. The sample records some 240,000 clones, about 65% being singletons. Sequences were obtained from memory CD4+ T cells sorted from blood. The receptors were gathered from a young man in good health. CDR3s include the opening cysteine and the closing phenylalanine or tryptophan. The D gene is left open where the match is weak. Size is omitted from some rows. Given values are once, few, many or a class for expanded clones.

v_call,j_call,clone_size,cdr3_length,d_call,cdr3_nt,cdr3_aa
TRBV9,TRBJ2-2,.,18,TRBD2,TGTGCCAGCACTCTTGAGGATAGCGGGCCCGCGAACACCGGGGAGCTGTTTTTT,CASTLEDSGPANTGELFF
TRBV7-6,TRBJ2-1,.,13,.,TGTGCCAGCAGCACTAGTCTCTACAATGAGCAGTTCTTC,CASSTSLYNEQFF
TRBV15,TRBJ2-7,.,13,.,TGTGCCACCAGCAGGACACTGACCTACGAGCAGTACTTC,CATSRTLTYEQYF
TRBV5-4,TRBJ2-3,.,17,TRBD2,TGTGCCAGCAGCGTGGGGACTAGCGGGAGGGCGGAAGATACGCAGTATTTT,CASSVGTSGRAEDTQYF
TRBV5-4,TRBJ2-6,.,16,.,TGTGCCAGCAGCTTGGATGGGGTCTCTGGGGCCAACGTCCTGACTTTC,CASSLDGVSGANVLTF
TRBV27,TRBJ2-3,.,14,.,TGTGCCAGCAGACTTATCGCGGCCACAGATACGCAGTATTTT,CASRLIAATDTQYF
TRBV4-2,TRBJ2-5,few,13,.,TGTGCCAGCAGCCACGAGGGAGGAGAGACCCAGTACTTC,CASSHEGGETQYF
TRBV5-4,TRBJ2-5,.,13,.,TGTGCCAGCAGCTTGGCGGGGTCAGAGACCCAGTACTTC,CASSLAGSETQYF
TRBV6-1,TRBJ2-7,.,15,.,TGTGCCAGCAGTGGGGCAGGACCGTCCCGCTACGAGCAGTACTTC,CASSGAGPSRYEQYF
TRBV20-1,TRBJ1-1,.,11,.,TGCAGTGCCAGCCGGACTGTTGAAGCTTTCTTT,CSASRTVEAFF
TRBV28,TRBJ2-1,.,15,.,TGTGCCAGCACCCAAAGAGGGGGCTCCTACAATGAGCAGTTCTTC,CASTQRGGSYNEQFF
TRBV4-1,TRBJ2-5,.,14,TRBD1,TGCGCCAGCAGCCAAGTAGAGGGGGCAGAGACCCAGTACTTC,CASSQVEGAETQYF
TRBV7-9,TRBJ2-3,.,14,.,TGTGCCAGCAGCTTAGCTCTAGCCCCAGATACGCAGTATTTT,CASSLALAPDTQYF
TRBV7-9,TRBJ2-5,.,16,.,TGTGCCAGCAGCTTAGGGGGCGGGGGCCTTCGAGAGACCCAGTACTTC,CASSLGGGGLRETQYF
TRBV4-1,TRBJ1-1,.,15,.,TGCGCCAGCAGCCGAGATCGCCCCGGGGGTGATGAAGCTTTCTTT,CASSRDRPGGDEAFF
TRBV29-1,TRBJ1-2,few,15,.,TGCAGCGTTCTTTCACAGCCGCTAAATTTCTATGGCTACACCTTC,CSVLSQPLNFYGYTF
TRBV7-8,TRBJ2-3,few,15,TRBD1,TGTGCCAGCAGCTTTGCAGGGGGCTACACAGATACGCAGTATTTT,CASSFAGGYTDTQYF
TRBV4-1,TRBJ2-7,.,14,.,TGCGCCAGCAGCCCTACGGGGTTCGACTACGAGCAGTACTTC,CASSPTGFDYEQYF
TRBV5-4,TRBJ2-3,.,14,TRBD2,TGTGCCAGCAGCTTAGCGGGAGGATCGGATACGCAGTATTTT,CASSLAGGSDTQYF
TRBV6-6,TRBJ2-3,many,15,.,TGTGCCAGCAGTTACGTCGGGACTAGCACAGATACGCAGTATTTT,CASSYVGTSTDTQYF
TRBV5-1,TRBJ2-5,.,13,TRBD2,TGCGCCAGCAGTTACCTGGGGGGGGAGACCCAGTACTTC,CASSYLGGETQYF
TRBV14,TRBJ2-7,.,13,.,TGTGCCAGCAGCCAAGCTCGGGTTTCCGAGCAGTACTTC,CASSQARVSEQYF
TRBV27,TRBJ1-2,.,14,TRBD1,TGTGCCAGCAGTCAATACAGGGGTATAGATGGCTACACCTTC,CASSQYRGIDGYTF
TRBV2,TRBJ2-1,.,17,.,TGTGCCAGCAGGCCTTACAGGCAAAGGAGCTCCTACAATGAGCAGTTCTTC,CASRPYRQRSSYNEQFF
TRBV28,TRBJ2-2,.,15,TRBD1,TGTGCCAGCGGAGAAGGGGGCTTGGTTACCGGGGAGCTGTTTTTT,CASGEGGLVTGELFF
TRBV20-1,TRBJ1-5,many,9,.,TGCAGTGCTAATCAGCCCCAGCATTTT,CSANQPQHF
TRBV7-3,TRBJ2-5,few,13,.,TGTGCCAGCAGCCTCATAGCCTCAGAGACCCAGTACTTC,CASSLIASETQYF
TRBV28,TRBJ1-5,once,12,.,TGTGCCAGCAGTTTCGGGTTAGGGTCCCAGCATTTT,CASSFGLGSQHF
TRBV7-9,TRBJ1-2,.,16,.,TGTGCCAGCAGCTCCTCGAGACAGGACTCCTCTCGTGGCTACACCTTC,CASSSSRQDSSRGYTF
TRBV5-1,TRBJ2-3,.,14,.,TGCGCCAGCAGCATCATCACAGGGCCAGATACGCAGTATTTT,CASSIITGPDTQYF
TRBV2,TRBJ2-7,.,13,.,TGTGCCTCTCTGGGCCCAGGCTCCTACGAGCAGTACTTC,CASLGPGSYEQYF
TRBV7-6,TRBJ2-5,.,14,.,TGTGCCAGCAGCTTAGTTTACAGCCTGAAGACCCAGTACTTC,CASSLVYSLKTQYF
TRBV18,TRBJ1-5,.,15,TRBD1,TGTGCCAGCTCCTCCAGCAGGGGGGTAGACCAGCCCCAGCATTTT,CASSSSRGVDQPQHF
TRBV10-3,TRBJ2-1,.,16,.,TGTGCCATCAGTGAGTCCGGTTCCGACTCCTACAATGAGCAGTTCTTC,CAISESGSDSYNEQFF
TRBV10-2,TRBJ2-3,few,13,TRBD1,TGCGCCAGCCTCCGGGACAGTGCAGATACGCAGTATTTT,CASLRDSADTQYF
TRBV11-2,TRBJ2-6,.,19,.,TGTGCCAGCAGCTTAGCCGAGTGGATGCCCCTCTCTGGGGCCAACGTCCTGACTTTC,CASSLAEWMPLSGANVLTF
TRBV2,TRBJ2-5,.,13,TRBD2,TGTGCCAGCAGTGATTTGGGACTAGCGGGTACCAACTTC,CASSDLGLAGTNF
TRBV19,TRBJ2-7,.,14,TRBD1,TGTGCCAGTAGTATCCGGGACAGAGGCTACGAGCAGTACTTC,CASSIRDRGYEQYF
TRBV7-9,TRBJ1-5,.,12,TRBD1,TGTGCCAGCAGCTCAGGGGGTCAGCCCCAGCATTTT,CASSSGGQPQHF
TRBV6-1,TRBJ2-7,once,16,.,TGTGCCAGCAGTGAAGGGTCCCACCCGGGCACCTACGAGCAGTACTTC,CASSEGSHPGTYEQYF
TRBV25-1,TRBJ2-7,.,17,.,TGTGCCAGCTCCAGTGATGGGCGTCAGTTCCAATCCTACGAGCAGTACTTC,CASSSDGRQFQSYEQYF
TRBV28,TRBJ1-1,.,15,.,TGTGCCAGCAGTTTAGGAGGGGGGACGAACACTGAAGCTTTCTTT,CASSLGGGTNTEAFF
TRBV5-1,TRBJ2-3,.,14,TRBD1,TGCGCCAGCAGCTTGCAGGGGGAAACAGATACGCAGTATTTT,CASSLQGETDTQYF
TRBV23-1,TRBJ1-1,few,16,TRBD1,TGCGCCAGCAGTCAATCGGGACAGGGAGTTACCACTGAAGCTTTCTTT,CASSQSGQGVTTEAFF
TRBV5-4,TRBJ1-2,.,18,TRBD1,TGTGCCAGCAGCTTGGCCGGCCGGACGGGACAGGGGGACGTGAGCTACACCTTC,CASSLAGRTGQGDVSYTF
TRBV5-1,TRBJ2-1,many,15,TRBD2,TGCGCCAGCGCCGGGGGGGCACGGTCCTACAATGAGCAGTTCTTC,CASAGGARSYNEQFF
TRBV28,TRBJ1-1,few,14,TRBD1,TGTGCCAGCAGTTCGGGACAGGGGGGGACTGAAGCTTTCTTT,CASSSGQGGTEAFF
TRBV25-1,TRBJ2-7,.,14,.,TGTGCCAGCAGTGAACCACAGGGAGGTTACGAGCAGTACTTC,CASSEPQGGYEQYF